One sample yielded the 9 T cell receptor beta chains listed below, sequenced in a study of human T cells and chemical hapten exposure. Time point specified: patch test 1, 2 weeks after DPC sensitization. As for treatment: therapeutic diphenylcyclopropenone sensitization with weekly scalp DPC. TCRdb ran MiXCR on the RACE reads and lists one entry per CDR3 protein. In the table there are 55,000 to 85,000 distinct CDR3 sequences, more than 8% of which are singletons. Sequenced here: whole blood, sampled in connection with sensitization to the hapten diphenylcyclopropenone (DPC). All receptors come from a woman in her 40s with alopecia areata. Some clones in this sample may be carry-over from other donors' samples.

This clonotype occurred a few times. The chain couples TRBV6-6 to TRBJ1-1; the D gene is possibly TRBD1 (6 bases). The CDR3 sequence is 15 residues long. V lost 9 bases and J 4 bases, leaving 21 bases between the germline ends. Germline V gene sequence: CDR1 MNHNY, CDR2 SVGAGI (reference sequence). The CDR3 is CASSGDGLRSTEAFF. The CDR3 bases are TGTGCCAGTTCAGGGGACGGCCTACGGTCCACTGAAGCTTTCTTT.

This clonotype was seen many times. The chain joins TRBV3-1 to TRBJ2-1; 10 bases agree with TRBD2. The CDR3 has 17 residues. Germline V gene data show CDR1 as LGHDT and CDR2 as YNNKEL (reference sequence). Trimming at V came to 3 bases and at J to 6 bases, leaving 11 bases not matched to a gene. The CDR3 nucleotides read TGTGCCAGCAGCCATGCGCCACGTAGCGGGGGGTTCAATGAGCAGTTCTTC. It is translated as CASSHAPRSGGFNEQFF.

The sample holds many counts of this clonotype. The chain links TRBV6-5 to TRBJ2-2; D not certain. Germline CDR1 and CDR2: MNHEY and SVGAGI. Trimming took 5 bases from V and 0 from J, leaving 7 bases between them. The CDR3 extends over 14 amino acids. CDR3 nucleotides: TGTGCCAGCAGTCTGACGGCGAACACCGGGGAGCTGTTTTTT. It yields the protein CASSLTANTGELFF.

Ten or more counts support this clonotype. V and J are TRBV18 and TRBJ2-2; D remains ambiguous. CDR1 and CDR2 from the germline V gene are KGHSH and LQKENI. Trimming removed 3 bases from V and 5 bases from J, with 16 bases in between. This CDR3 has 16 residues. CDR3 protein: CASSPPVQAATGELFF. In nucleotides, the CDR3 is TGTGCCAGCTCACCCCCCGTTCAAGCAGCTACCGGGGAGCTGTTTTTT.

This clonotype was seen only a few times. The gene calls are TRBV5-1 and TRBJ2-1, with a tentative D call TRBD1 (5 bases). The CDR3 has 15 amino acids. V lost 6 bases, J lost 5 bases, and 18 bases lay in between. Germline V lookup: CDR1 SGHRS, CDR2 YFSETQ. DNA of the CDR3: TGCGCCAGCAACCAATTCCAGGGTATCGACAATGAGCAGTTCTTC. This gives the protein CASNQFQGIDNEQFF.

This clonotype was counted many times. The chain links TRBV9 to TRBJ2-1; unclear D gene. This CDR3 has 13 amino acids. Between the trimmed V and J ends, which lost 6 bases and 8 bases, there was a span of 15 bases. The germline CDR1 and CDR2 sequences are SGDLS and YYNGEE. CDR3 sequence reads: CASTPDTNYEQFF. The CDR3 coding sequence is TGTGCCAGCACGCCCGACACGAATTATGAGCAGTTCTTC. The full variable domain, with the rest looked up from reference TRBV9 and TRBJ2-1, is DSGVTQTPKHLITATGQRVTLRCSPRSGDLSVYWYQQSLDQGLQFLIQYYNGEERAKGNILERFSAQQFPDLHSELNLSSLELGDSALYFCASTPDTNYEQFFGPGTRLTVL.

The chain joins TRBV3-1 to TRBJ1-5; D call uncertain. Trimming shortened V by 1 base and J by 8 bases, and 6 bases separated the two germline ends. This CDR3 has 12 amino acids. Per germline, CDR1 LGHDT and CDR2 YNNKEL (reference sequence). The CDR3 nucleotides read TGTGCCAGCAGCCAAGGGCTTGAGCCCCAGCATTTT. The encoded protein is CASSQGLEPQHF.

This clonotype has a count of ten or more. This chain uses TRBV9 with TRBJ1-3; 9 bases align to TRBD1. In germline, CDR1 is SGDLS, CDR2 YYNGEE. After removal of 0 bases from V and 3 bases from J, the junction contained 10 bases not matched to a gene. This CDR3 contains 18 residues. Written as DNA, the CDR3 is TGTGCCAGCAGCGTAGCCGAGACAGGGGGAATTGGTGGAAACACCATATATTTT. Protein sequence: CASSVAETGGIGGNTIYF.

This clonotype was seen a handful of times. The chain joins TRBV25-1 to TRBJ2-7; 9 positions agree with TRBD1. Per the germline V gene, CDR1 is MGHDK and CDR2 is SYGVNS. V lost 4 bases and J lost 2; bases outside the gene matches: 0. This CDR3 comprises 13 residues. The CDR3 here is CASSGTGAYEQYF. The CDR3 DNA is TGTGCCAGCAGTGGGACAGGGGCCTACGAGCAGTACTTC.